This passage covers 5 T cell receptor beta chains from one sample sequenced in a study of response to subunit inactivated influenza vaccine. TCRdb reprocessed the RT-PCR reads with MiXCR, giving one entry per CDR3 protein. This table holds some 800,000 distinct CDR3 sequences, 21% found once. This material consisted of PBMCs from blood, taken 5 days after vaccination. Receptors originate from a man over 45 who received an inactivated influenza vaccine.

Remarks on this clonotype: Mismatch with germline at one junction end may stem from a read error. The V gene is TRBV28, the J gene TRBJ2-7; TRBD2 might be the D (6 bases). The CDR3 consists of 12 residues. Germline values: CDR1 MDHEN, CDR2 SYDVKM. This CDR3 reads CATGGVSYEQYF. The CDR3 DNA is TGCGCGACTGGAGGGGTCTCCTACGAGCAGTACTTC.

This chain joins TRBV18 and TRBJ2-1; D is unresolved. Trimming stripped 6 bases from V and 2 bases from J, with 8 bases between. The CDR3 sequence is 13 residues long. Germline lookup yields CDR1 KGHSH and CDR2 LQKENI. CDR3 DNA: TGTGCCAGCTCGCCTCGGGCCTACAATGAGCAGTTCTTC. This sequence encodes CASSPRAYNEQFF.

This clonotype was counted a few times. The chain combines TRBV7-9 with TRBJ2-7, with D possibly being TRBD2 (6 bases). V was pared by 1 base and J by 5 bases, with 12 bases between. This CDR3 region has 14 residues. CDR1 and CDR2 from the germline V gene are SEHNR and FQNEAQ (reference sequence). As DNA, the CDR3 is TGTGCCAGCAGCTTAGACGCGGGGCGAGACGAGCAGTACTTC. This translates into CASSLDAGRDEQYF.

The chain combines TRBV27 with TRBJ1-2; D might be TRBD1 (5 bases). The CDR3 sequence is 15 residues long. The V end lost 5 bases, the J end lost 6 bases, and 19 bases lay between the germline ends. The germline V gene encodes CDR1 MNHEY and CDR2 SMNVEV (reference sequence). The CDR3 sequence is CASSSNGWGDDGYTF. CDR3 nucleotide sequence: TGTGCCAGCAGTAGTAACGGTTGGGGGGATGATGGCTACACCTTC.

This clonotype has a handful of counts. This sequence joins TRBV24-1 and TRBJ1-2; the D is unclear. V dropped 1 base and J dropped 0 bases, with 8 bases sitting between them. Germline V gene data show CDR1 as KGHDR and CDR2 as SFDVKD. The CDR3 contains 15 residues. CDR3 nucleotide sequence: TGTGCCACCAGTGATTTACCTTTGGCTAACTATGGCTACACCTTC. It codes for CATSDLPLANYGYTF.